The sequence of this TCR beta chain was determined in a study of beta chain features in type 1 diabetes. Study-wide context: All samples yielded roughly 100,000,000 examined sorted cells. Notes on the study in general: For cells with high TCR expression, cDNA sequencing could yield over-representation.

The entirety of the isolated RNA underwent reverse transcription, so expressed TCRB transcripts were sequenced. Repertoires were generated with immunoSEQ multiplex PCR, while TCRdb's copy carries only in-frame clones and drops some. This table holds tens of thousands of clones, roughly 30% found once. With respect to this clone: Its antigen is not identified.

Every participating donor gave one draw, a heparinised blood sample averaging around 120 mL. The CDR3 length is 15 residues. The ends were cut back, 0 bases at V and 5 bases at J, with 14 bases in the middle. Germline V CDR1 and CDR2: SGHRS, YFSETQ. V is TRBV5-1 and J is TRBJ2-5, with a weak D call TRBD1 (6 bases). The sample comprised stem cell memory CD4+ T cells from blood. This receptor was identified in a woman between 18 and 29 years old in good health. The CDR3 region has the DNA TGCGCCAGCAGCTTGGACAGGGCTCCTTGGGAGACCCAGTACTTC. Residues: CASSLDRAPWETQYF. The full variable domain, with the rest looked up from reference TRBV5-1 and TRBJ2-5, is KAGVTQTPRYLIKTRGQQVTLSCSPISGHRSVSWYQQTPGQGLQFLFEYFSETQRNKGNFPGRFSGRQFSNSRSEMNVSTLELGDSALYLCASSLDRAPWETQYFGPGTRLLVL.